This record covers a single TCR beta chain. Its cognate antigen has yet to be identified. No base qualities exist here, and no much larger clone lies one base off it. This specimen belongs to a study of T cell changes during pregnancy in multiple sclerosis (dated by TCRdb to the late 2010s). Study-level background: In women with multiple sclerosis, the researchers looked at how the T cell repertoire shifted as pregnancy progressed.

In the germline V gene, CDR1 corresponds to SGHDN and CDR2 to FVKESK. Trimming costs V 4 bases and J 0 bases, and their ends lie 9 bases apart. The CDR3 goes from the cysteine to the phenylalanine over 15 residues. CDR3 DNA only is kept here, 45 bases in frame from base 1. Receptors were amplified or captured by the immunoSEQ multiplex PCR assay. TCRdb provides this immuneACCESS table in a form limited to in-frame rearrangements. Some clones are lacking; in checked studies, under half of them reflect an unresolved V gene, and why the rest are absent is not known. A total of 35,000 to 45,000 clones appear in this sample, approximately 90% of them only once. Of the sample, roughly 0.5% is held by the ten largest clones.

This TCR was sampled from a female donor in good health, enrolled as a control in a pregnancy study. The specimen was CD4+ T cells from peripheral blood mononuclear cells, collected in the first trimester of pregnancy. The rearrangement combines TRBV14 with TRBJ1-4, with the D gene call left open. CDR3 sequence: CASSPYSSTNEKLFF. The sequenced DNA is TGTGCCAGCAGCCCGTATTCCTCAACTAATGAAAAACTGTTTTTT.